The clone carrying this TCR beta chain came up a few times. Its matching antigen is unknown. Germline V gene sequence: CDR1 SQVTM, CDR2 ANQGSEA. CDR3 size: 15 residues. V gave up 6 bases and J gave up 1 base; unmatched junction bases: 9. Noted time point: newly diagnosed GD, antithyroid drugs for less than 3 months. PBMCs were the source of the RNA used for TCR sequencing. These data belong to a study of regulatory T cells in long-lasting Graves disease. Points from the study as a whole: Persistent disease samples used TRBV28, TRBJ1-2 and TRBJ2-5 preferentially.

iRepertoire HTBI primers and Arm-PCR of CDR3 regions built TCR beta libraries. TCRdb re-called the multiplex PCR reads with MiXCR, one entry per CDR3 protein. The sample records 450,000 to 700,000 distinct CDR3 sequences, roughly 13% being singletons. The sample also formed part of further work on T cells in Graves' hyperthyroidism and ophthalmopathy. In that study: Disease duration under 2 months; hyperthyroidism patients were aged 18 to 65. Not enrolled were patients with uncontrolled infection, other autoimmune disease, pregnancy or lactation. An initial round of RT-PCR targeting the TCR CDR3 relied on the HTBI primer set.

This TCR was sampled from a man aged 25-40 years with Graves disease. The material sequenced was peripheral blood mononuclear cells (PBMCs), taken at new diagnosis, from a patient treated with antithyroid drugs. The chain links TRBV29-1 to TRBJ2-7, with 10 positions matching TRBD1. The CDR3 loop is CSVRKAGQGSYEQYF. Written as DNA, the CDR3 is TGCAGCGTCCGCAAAGCGGGACAGGGGTCCTACGAGCAGTACTTC.